This TCR beta chain was identified during a study of vaccination effects on CD4 cells after COVID-19 (dated by TCRdb to between 2020 and 2023). Regarding the complete study: Two doses of either the BNT162b2 or the mRNA-1273 mRNA SARS-CoV-2 vaccine were administered to participants. SARS-CoV-2 spike-specific CD4+ TCR repertoires from before and after mRNA vaccination were compared in COVID-19 convalescent patients and in infection-naive vaccine recipients. Altogether, some 10 COVID-19 convalescent patients and a few SARS-CoV-2-naive healthy vaccine recipients made up the full study. In the study, cultures from other donors were sequenced using the Oncomine TCR Beta short-read assay on an Illumina iSeq 100.

Libraries were made using the immunoSEQ multiplex PCR assay. TCR beta CDR3 sequencing was performed on DNA from the cultured, isolated CD4+ T cells. Concerning the study's data processing: Non-productive TCR sequences were discarded, and reads were trimmed to the CDR3 region, with only CDR3s of 7 or more amino acids retained. The MANAFEST web app was used to pick out antigen-specific clonotypes by comparing their expansion in peptide wells with that in reference cultures. Positive clones required FDR<0.05 expansion versus reference and all other wells, odds ratio above 5, and frequency above 0.1% in two replicate wells. Clonotypes significantly expanded in SARS-CoV-2 spike wells and in at least one common cold coronavirus spike condition were defined as cross-reactive. Levenshtein distance calculated with the stringdist R package was used to assess CDR3 similarity, and unrooted trees were constructed with ape in R 3.6.1. TCRdb re-hosts the immuneACCESS table, in-frame sequences only. Its copies lack some clones; in the studies checked, an unresolved V gene accounts for under half of them, and the cause for the rest is not known. V and J calls plus clone size are reproduced from that table; the DNA served to infer D and trimming. Recorded for this sample are about 48,000 clones; 75% to 80% of them occurred a single time. The ten largest clones add up to over 5% of the sample.

The CDR3 has 14 amino acids, counting the end cysteine and phenylalanine. The CDR3 DNA has 42 bases and is translated from base 1. Taken from the germline V gene, the CDR1 and CDR2 loops are MNHEY and SVGAGI. V ends up 5 bases short and J 4 bases short, with an unmatched junction base count of 6. In regard to this clone: Its antigen specificity is not known. Base qualities are missing; no much larger clone stands one base away.

Results and caveats for the whole study, not just this receptor: Only a small number of convalescent patients were included, and no early post-infection timepoints were available, which limited the study. In healthy vaccine recipients, vaccine-induced clones were almost all SARS-CoV-2 mono-reactive, with only 1 of 255 cross-reactive with common cold coronaviruses. At late post-vaccination timepoints, both infection-induced and vaccine-induced clones showed marked clonal contraction, consistent with waning T cell responses.

The ViraFEST assay stimulated PBMC with viral peptide pools and then used TCR sequencing to identify antigen-specific CD4+ T cell clonotypes by expansion. After less than 13 days of culture, CD4+ T cells were isolated with the EasySep CD4+ T cell isolation kit. Negative nucleocapsid antibody results before and after vaccination confirmed that the healthy vaccine recipients had no prior SARS-CoV-2 infection. Each well held under 2.5 million PBMC cultured in IMDM containing approximately 5.2% human AB serum, 9.5 to 10 IU/ml IL-2 and gentamicin, along with approximately 10 ug/ml peptides. On days 3 and 7, half of the culture medium was replaced with fresh IL-2-containing medium. Unless noted otherwise, every peptide stimulation condition was grown in triplicate wells. Using Ficoll-Paque Plus gradient centrifugation, PBMC were separated from whole blood and then either used fresh or cryopreserved at -140C. The overlapping peptide pools covered the spike proteins of SARS-CoV-2 as well as those of the common cold coronaviruses HCoV-NL63, HCoV-OC43 and HCoV-229E. Genomic DNA was extracted from cultured CD4+ T cells with the QIAamp micro DNA kit.

The chain is made from TRBV6-5 and TRBJ2-3, with 7 junctional bases fitting TRBD2. The TCR comes from a human donor who received a COVID-19 vaccine. Sample: CD4+ T cells from PBMCs cultured with HCoV-OC43 spike peptides, taken before COVID-19 vaccination. The intended sense of this specimen's cell subset or site label: HCoV-OC43 spike overlapping peptide pool stimulation. The DNA reads TGTGCCAGCAGTCGGGGGGTAGTGGCAGATACGCAGTATTTT. It translates to CASSRGVVADTQYF.